These T cell receptor beta chains were read from a single sample in a study of T cell changes during pregnancy in multiple sclerosis. Clones were read by immunoSEQ multiplex PCR, and TCRdb kept only the in-frame ones, dropping some. The sample carries some 14,000 clones, 85% to 90% recorded once. The sample here was CD8+ T cells from peripheral blood mononuclear cells, taken after pregnancy. The receptors here all came from a female donor in good health, enrolled as a control in a pregnancy study. Both conserved end residues are part of each CDR3. D genes are given only for firm matches. The size field is filled for only some rows; it gives once, few, many or a size class.

>TRBJ2-2|.|.|TRBV5-1
TGCGCCAGCAGCTTCTGGGGGGACACCGGGGAGCTGTTTTTT
CASSFWGDTGELFF
>TRBJ2-5|.|.|TRBV10-3
TGTGCCATCAGTGAGTCAGTAGGAACAGGGCTACGGGAGACCCAGTACTTC
CAISESVGTGLRETQYF
>TRBJ2-5|TRBD2|.|TRBV27
TGTGCCAGCAGTATTAGCGGGAGGGAGACCCAGTACTTC
CASSISGRETQYF
>TRBJ2-3|TRBD2|.|TRBV19
TGTGCCAGTGGCCGGGACTACCCCTTCGCCACAGATACGCAGTATTTT
CASGRDYPFATDTQYF
>TRBJ1-1|TRBD1|.|TRBV6-4
TGTGCCAGCGGAAAAGACAGGGGGGAAGCTTTCTTT
CASGKDRGEAFF
>TRBJ2-7|TRBD2|.|TRBV27
TGTGCCAGCAGTTTTTCCAGCGGGGGGGGTTACGAGCAGTACTTC
CASSFSSGGGYEQYF
>TRBJ1-1|.|medium-sized|TRBV28
TGTGCCAGCAGTCCCAATCCCGGGAGTCTGAACACTGAAGCTTTCTTT
CASSPNPGSLNTEAFF
>TRBJ2-1|TRBD2|.|TRBV6-5
TGTGCCAGCAGTAGGACTAGCGGGGGGTACAATGAGCAGTTCTTC
CASSRTSGGYNEQFF
>TRBJ1-1|.|.|TRBV18
TGTGCCAGCTCACCTGGAGGGAGCGCTGAAGCTTTCTTT
CASSPGGSAEAFF
>TRBJ2-5|TRBD1|.|TRBV7-9
TGTGCCAGCACCGGGACAGGGGGCGGTTTAGAGACCCAGTACTTC
CASTGTGGGLETQYF
>TRBJ2-5|TRBD2|.|TRBV6-1
TGTGCCAGCAGTGAAGGATCCGGGGGAGGGGAGACCCAGTACTTC
CASSEGSGGGETQYF